This T cell receptor (beta chain) appears in the sequencing data of a study of T-cell memory formation after mild COVID-19. Study-level background: Largely, the TCR clusters proved donor specific.

TCRdb fed the 5' RACE reads into MiXCR, producing one record per CDR3 protein. This table has almost 550,000 distinct CDR3 sequences, 20% appearing once. V lost 3 bases and J 8 bases, leaving 13 bases between the germline ends. The CDR3 length is 13 residues. As concerns this clonotype: Its antigen is unidentified.

Study-wide results and limits: Second-wave clones with a day 37 peak had unconfirmed SARS-CoV-2 specificity. Cross-reactive memory seemingly joined, as some responding clones were found in pre-infection memory.

The receptor comes from an adult woman who had mild COVID-19 (a few samples of this study predate the infection). Cell type and time point are not known. Sequenced input: PBMCs or a T cell subset sorted from them (not recorded which). The chain combines TRBV12-3 or TRBV12-4 with TRBJ1-2; D gene ambiguous. CDR3 sequence reads: CASSFISILGYTF. Here the CDR3 DNA reads TGTGCCAGCAGTTTCATTTCGATTTTGGGCTACACCTTC.